This TCR beta chain was profiled in a study of blood T cells in healthy people across ages. Alongside a J-beta primer mix, a sample-barcoded 5' primer served in a second PCR lasting about 6 to 11 cycles. TCRdb reprocessed the 5' RACE reads via MiXCR and lists one record per CDR3 protein. The sample yields about 670,000 distinct CDR3 sequences, about 50% seen once. CDR1 is SGHRS and CDR2 is YFSETQ in the germline V gene. Trimming took 0 bases from V and 5 from J, leaving 12 bases between them. The CDR3 has 14 amino acids. The specimen was blood. The sequence was collected from an elderly woman in good health. The rearrangement links TRBV5-1 to TRBJ2-7; possibly TRBD1 or TRBD2 for D (5 bases each). In DNA form, the CDR3 reads TGCGCCAGCAGCTTGGAGAGGGGTCATAACGAGCAGTACTTC. Residues: CASSLERGHNEQYF. Variable domain in full (rest from reference TRBV5-1 and TRBJ2-7): KAGVTQTPRYLIKTRGQQVTLSCSPISGHRSVSWYQQTPGQGLQFLFEYFSETQRNKGNFPGRFSGRQFSNSRSEMNVSTLELGDSALYLCASSLERGHNEQYFGPGTRLTVT.